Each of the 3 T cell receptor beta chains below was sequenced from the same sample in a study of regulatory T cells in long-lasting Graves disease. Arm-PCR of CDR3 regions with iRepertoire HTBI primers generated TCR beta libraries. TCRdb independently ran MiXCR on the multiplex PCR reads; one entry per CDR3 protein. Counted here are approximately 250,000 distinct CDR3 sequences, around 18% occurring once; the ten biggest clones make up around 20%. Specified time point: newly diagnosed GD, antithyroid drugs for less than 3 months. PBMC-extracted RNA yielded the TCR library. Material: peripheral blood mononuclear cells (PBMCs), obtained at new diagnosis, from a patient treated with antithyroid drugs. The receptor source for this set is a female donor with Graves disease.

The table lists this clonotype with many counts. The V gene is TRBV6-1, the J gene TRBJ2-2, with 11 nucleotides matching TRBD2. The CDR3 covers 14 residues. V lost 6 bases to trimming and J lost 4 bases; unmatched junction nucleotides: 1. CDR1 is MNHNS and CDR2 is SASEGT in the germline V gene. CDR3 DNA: TGTGCCAGCAGCCTAGCGGGAGGCACCGGGGAGCTGTTTTTT. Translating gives CASSLAGGTGELFF.

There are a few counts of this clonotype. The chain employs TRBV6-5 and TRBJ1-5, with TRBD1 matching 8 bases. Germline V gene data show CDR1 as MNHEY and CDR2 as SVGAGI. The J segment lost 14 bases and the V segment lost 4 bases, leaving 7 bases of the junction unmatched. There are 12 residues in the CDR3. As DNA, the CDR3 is TGTGCCAGCAGTTCCCAACCGGGACAGGAGCATTTT. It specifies CASSSQPGQEHF.

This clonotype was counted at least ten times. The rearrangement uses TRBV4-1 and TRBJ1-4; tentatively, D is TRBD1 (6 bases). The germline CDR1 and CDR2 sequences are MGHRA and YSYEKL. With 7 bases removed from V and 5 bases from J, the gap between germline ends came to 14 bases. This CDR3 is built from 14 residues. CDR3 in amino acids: CASTPDSLNEKLFF. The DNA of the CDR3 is TGCGCCAGCACCCCGGACAGTTTAAATGAAAAACTGTTTTTT.